These 13 T cell receptor beta chains share one sample of origin, sequenced in a study of Ad26.COV2.S vaccination and SARS-CoV-2 variants. Treatment in this sample: around 19 received Ad26.COV2.S at low or high dose, single or two shots; a few received placebo; per-sample allocation not given. Sampling took place 63 days after the first vaccine or placebo injection. The protocol was immunoSEQ multiplex PCR, while the TCRdb copy is restricted to in-frame clones and leaves out a portion. The table records around 300,000 clones, 70% to 90% of them present only once. The input for sequencing was peripheral blood, taken in a trial of Ad26.COV2.S vaccine versus placebo. The receptors were gathered from a person between 18 and 60 years old who received the Ad26.COV2.S COVID-19 vaccine or a placebo.

The CDR3: CASSLASQGFSEQYF. CDR3 DNA: TGTGCCAGCAGCTTAGCTAGCCAGGGTTTCTCCGAGCAGTACTTC. The J gene is TRBJ2-7, the V gene TRBV7-8; D is possibly TRBD1 (5 bases). V lost 0 bases, J lost 6 bases, and 15 bases lay in between. This CDR3 region has 15 residues. CDR1 is SGHVS, CDR2 FQNEAQ, per germline.

The chain joins TRBV28 to TRBJ2-2, with 8 bases aligning to TRBD2. The J segment lost 5 bases and the V segment lost 0 bases, leaving 5 bases of the junction unmatched. Germline assignment: CDR1 MDHEN and CDR2 SYDVKM. The CDR3 has 16 residues. Here the CDR3 DNA reads TGTGCCAGCAGTTTATGGGGGAGCGGGGGTACCGGGGAGCTGTTTTTT. It codes for CASSLWGSGGTGELFF.

The chain links TRBV4-3 to TRBJ1-4; a possible D gene is TRBD1 (6 bases). Looked up from germline, CDR1 is LGHNA and CDR2 is YSLEER. V was shortened by 6 bases and J by 5 bases, with 13 bases between the two germline ends. The length of the CDR3 is 14 residues. The DNA for the CDR3 is TGCGCCAGCAGTAAAGCCAGGGGCAATGAAAAACTGTTTTTT. The encoded protein is CASSKARGNEKLFF.

The chain links TRBV19 to TRBJ1-2; 11 nucleotides line up with TRBD1. This CDR3 has 15 residues. Germline CDR1 LNHDA, CDR2 SQIVND (reference sequence). With V trimmed by 1 base and J by 4 bases, 2 bases remained unmatched. The CDR3, as DNA: TGTGCCAGTAGTATAGCGGGGACAGGGGGCTATGGCTACACCTTC. Residues: CASSIAGTGGYGYTF. Full variable domain (outside the CDR3, taken from reference TRBV19 and TRBJ1-2): DGGITQSPKYLFRKEGQNVTLSCEQNLNHDAMYWYRQDPGQGLRLIYYSQIVNDFQKGDIAEGYSVSREKKESFPLTVTSAQKNPTAFYLCASSIAGTGGYGYTFGSGTRLTVV.

For this clone: At the DNA level, this CDR3 is encoded by other sequences in the same sample as well. The gene calls are TRBV2 and TRBJ1-1, with D possibly matching TRBD1 (5 bases). CDR3 length: 14 residues. Between the trimmed V and J ends, which lost 2 bases and 0 bases, there was a span of 7 bases. CDR1 is SNHLY and CDR2 is FYNNEI in the germline V gene. Here the CDR3 reads CASSEQGLNTEAFF. The DNA for the CDR3 is TGTGCCAGCAGTGAACAGGGCTTGAACACTGAAGCTTTCTTT.

Only a few counts were recorded for this clone. The chain joins TRBV4-1 to TRBJ1-2; D perhaps matches TRBD1 (6 bases). The V and J ends lost 6 bases and 2 bases respectively, with 13 bases between them. The CDR3 extends over 14 amino acids. The germline CDR1 and CDR2 sequences are MGHRA and YSYEKL. The chain's CDR3 is CASRHEDRNYGYTF. In nucleotides, the CDR3 is TGCGCCAGCAGGCACGAAGACAGGAACTATGGCTACACCTTC.

The gene calls are TRBV11-3 and TRBJ2-2, with TRBD1 as a possible D gene (6 bases). This CDR3 is built from 14 residues. The germline V gene encodes CDR1 SGHNT and CDR2 YENEEA. Between the trimmed V and J ends, which lost 2 bases and 5 bases, there was a span of 9 bases. Here the CDR3 reads CASSLQGGTGELFF. The CDR3 coding sequence is TGTGCCAGCAGCTTACAAGGGGGAACCGGGGAGCTGTTTTTT.

This sequence joins TRBV6-2 or TRBV6-3 and TRBJ2-5; tentative D call: TRBD2 (6 bases). CDR3 length: 15 residues. Looked up from germline, CDR1 is MNHEY and CDR2 is SVGEGT. Trimming cost V 7 bases and J 2 bases, with 17 bases left between them. The CDR3 DNA reads as TGTGCCAGCACCCCCCTCTCTAGCGTACAAGAGACCCAGTACTTC. As protein: CASTPLSSVQETQYF.

The gene calls are TRBV5-1 and TRBJ1-6, with no clear D. The V end lost 5 bases, the J end lost 10 bases, and 16 bases lay between the germline ends. Germline loops: CDR1 SGHRS, CDR2 YFSETQ. This CDR3 contains 14 residues. The CDR3 nucleotides read TGCGCCAGCAGAAACCAACAGTTGGAATCACCCCTCCACTTT. The encoded protein is CASRNQQLESPLHF.

The rearrangement joins TRBV6-2 or TRBV6-3 to TRBJ1-1; D is perhaps TRBD1 (5 bases). Trimming shortened V by 4 bases and J by 9 bases, and 18 bases separated the two germline ends. This CDR3 comprises 14 residues. From germline, CDR1 is MNHEY and CDR2 SVGEGT. CDR3 region: CASSLKQAAGQAFF. The CDR3 DNA reads as TGTGCCAGCAGTTTAAAACAGGCAGCGGGGCAAGCTTTCTTT.

This chain connects TRBV20-1 to TRBJ2-7; D is uncertain. Germline V gene data show CDR1 as DFQATT and CDR2 as SNEGSKA (reference sequence). CDR3 length: 10 amino acids. Between the trimmed V and J ends, which lost 1 base and 4 bases, there was a span of 2 bases. Written as DNA, the CDR3 is TGCAGTGCTAGAGCGTACGAGCAGTACTTC. It is translated as CSARAYEQYF.

The chain employs TRBV5-4 and TRBJ2-6, with a possible D match to TRBD2 (6 bases). There are 15 residues in the CDR3. V was clipped by 6 bases and J by 4 bases, with 14 bases between them. CDR1 SGHNT and CDR2 YYREEE come from the germline V gene (reference sequence). The CDR3 DNA follows: TGTGCCAGCACGTTGGGGGGTCTGGGGGCCAACGTCCTGACTTTC. Amino acids: CASTLGGLGANVLTF.

The count of this clone is one. The chain combines TRBV6-1 with TRBJ1-4, with a weak D call TRBD1 (5 bases). Trimming took 2 bases from V and 5 from J, leaving 12 bases between them. CDR1 and CDR2 (germline): MNHNS, SASEGT. This CDR3 has 15 residues. The CDR3 region has the DNA TGTGCCAGCAGTGAACCGGGCAGGGCCAATGAAAAACTGTTTTTT. This encodes CASSEPGRANEKLFF.